The present TCR beta chain was sequenced within a study of T cell responses to AZD1222 COVID-19 vaccine. Notes on the study in general: CD4 TCRs associated with vaccination spanned spike, dominating at 160-218 and 743-854. Two doses of AZD1222 preceded a rise in Spike-specific TCR breadth and depth. Females outnumbered males among donors, who were mostly white British; clonal diversity was possibly underestimated. Sampling captured repertoires only after the peak T cell response.

Produced via immunoSEQ multiplex PCR; TCRdb's table is partial and in-frame only. The data contain 150,000 to 200,000 clones, more than 85% of them singletons. Germline V lookup: CDR1 KGHSH, CDR2 LQKENI. The CDR3 has 14 residues. Trimming took 6 bases from V and 3 from J; bases not matched to a gene: 5. As to this clone: Its antigen is as yet unknown.

The J gene is TRBJ1-5, the V gene TRBV18, with TRBD1 matching 7 bases. Source: peripheral blood, taken on day 0 of AZD1222 vaccination. This clonotype originated in an adult in good health. CDR3 sequence reads: CASSTQGDNQPQHF. The CDR3 bases are TGTGCCAGCTCCACCCAGGGGGACAATCAGCCCCAGCATTTT. The variable domain in full, with the rest retrieved from reference TRBV18 and TRBJ1-5, is NAGVMQNPRHLVRRRGQEARLRCSPMKGHSHVYWYRQLPEEGLKFMVYLQKENIIDESGMPKERFSAEFPKEGPSILRIQQVVRGDSAAYFCASSTQGDNQPQHFGDGTRLSIL.